These 14 T cell receptor beta chains were all obtained from the same sample, sequenced in a study of blood T cell repertoires in COVID-19. Repertoires were generated with immunoSEQ multiplex PCR, while TCRdb's copy carries only in-frame clones and drops some. Found here are 150,000 to 200,000 clones, less than 90% of them singletons; the top ten hold more than 3%. The material sequenced was PBMCs or T cells enriched from blood (not recorded which). All receptors come from a woman in her twenties or thirties who had been exposed to COVID-19.

The chain uses TRBV7-8 and TRBJ1-3, with D possibly being TRBD1 (6 bases). This CDR3 comprises 17 residues. Germline assignment: CDR1 SGHVS and CDR2 FQNEAQ. V was cut by 5 bases and J by 0 bases, with 17 bases left in between. The CDR3 DNA sequence: TGTGCCAGCAGCCGAACTGACAGGCAGTACTCTGGAAACACCATATATTTT. Translating gives CASSRTDRQYSGNTIYF.

The V and J genes are TRBV11-2 and TRBJ1-2; D might be TRBD1 (5 bases). Trimming removed 2 bases at V and 4 bases at J, with 14 bases between. Germline loops: CDR1 SGHAT, CDR2 FQNNGV. The CDR3 covers 15 residues. CDR3 nucleotides: TGTGCCAGCAGCTTACCCAGGGAGGGATCCTATGGCTACACCTTC. It translates to CASSLPREGSYGYTF.

V is TRBV3-1 (or the pseudogene TRBV3-2) and J is TRBJ2-1; D unclear. The germline V gene has CDR1 LGHDT and CDR2 YNNKEL (reference sequence). This CDR3 is 14 amino acids long. The V end was cut by 3 bases, the J end by 5 bases, with 11 bases between. CDR3 sequence: CASSHASVNNEQFF. CDR3 DNA sequence: TGTGCCAGCAGCCACGCATCGGTTAACAATGAGCAGTTCTTC.

The chain carries TRBV30 and TRBJ1-3; D is possibly TRBD1 (6 bases). The CDR3 is 13 amino acids. Between the trimmed V and J ends, which lost 1 base and 8 bases, there was a span of 12 bases. The germline gives CDR1 GTSNPN, CDR2 SVGIG (reference sequence). The CDR3, as DNA: TGTGCCTGGAGTGGGACAGCCAGGGACACCATATATTTT. Its translation: CAWSGTARDTIYF.

The CDR3 sequence is CASSEARVPPYEQYF. The CDR3, as DNA: TGTGCCAGCAGTGAAGCGCGAGTACCCCCCTACGAGCAGTACTTC. This chain joins TRBV2 and TRBJ2-7; D unresolved. The CDR3 runs 15 residues. Germline V gives CDR1 SNHLY, CDR2 FYNNEI. V was clipped by 0 bases and J by 2 bases, with 11 bases between them.

The chain is built from TRBV5-8 and TRBJ2-1; D is uncertain. The CDR3 loop spans 16 amino acids. Trimming took 1 base from V and 0 from J, leaving 11 bases between them. CDR1 is SGHTS and CDR2 is YDEGEE in the germline V gene. The CDR3 DNA reads as TGTGCCAGCAGCTTGCGGTCTAAGAGCTCCTACAATGAGCAGTTCTTC. Encoded protein: CASSLRSKSSYNEQFF.

The rearrangement joins TRBV6-5 to TRBJ1-1; D might be TRBD1 (5 bases). CDR1 MNHEY and CDR2 SVGAGI come from the germline V gene. Between the trimmed V and J ends, which lost 0 bases and 2 bases, there was a span of 7 bases. The CDR3 consists of 14 residues. The CDR3 bases are TGTGCCAGCAGTTACTCGACAGTTAACACTGAAGCTTTCTTT. This sequence encodes CASSYSTVNTEAFF.

V is TRBV2 and J is TRBJ1-1; weak D call: TRBD1 (6 bases). There are 15 residues in the CDR3. The ends were cut back, 2 bases at V and 5 bases at J, with 15 bases in the middle. Germline V CDR1 and CDR2: SNHLY, FYNNEI. CDR3 in DNA: TGTGCCAGCAGTGAACCGAGACAGGAACGTACTGAAGCTTTCTTT. Translation: CASSEPRQERTEAFF.

This chain uses TRBV7-9 with TRBJ1-1; 9 bases line up with TRBD1. Germline CDR1 SEHNR, CDR2 FQNEAQ (reference sequence). The CDR3 runs 17 residues. The trim removed 7 bases at V and 5 bases at J, leaving 17 bases unmatched. CDR3 in amino acids: CASTLTLLKTGGTEAFF. The CDR3 DNA reads as TGTGCCAGCACCCTTACCCTATTGAAGACAGGGGGGACTGAAGCTTTCTTT.

V usage is TRBV10-3 and J usage is TRBJ1-4; 7 bases are shared with TRBD1. V was pared by 2 bases and J by 7 bases, with 4 bases of the junction left unmatched. Looked up from germline, CDR1 is ENHRY and CDR2 is SYGVKD. CDR3 size: 14 residues. The CDR3 reads CAISEAGGSEKLFF. In DNA form, the CDR3 reads TGTGCCATCAGTGAGGCAGGGGGGAGTGAAAAACTGTTTTTT.

This chain links TRBV5-1 with TRBJ1-5; 8 bases match TRBD1. J lost 9 bases, V lost 0 bases, and 8 bases had no gene match. Per germline, CDR1 SGHRS and CDR2 YFSETQ. CDR3 length: 15 amino acids. CDR3 loop: CASSLGMTGEGPQHF. CDR3 DNA: TGCGCCAGCAGCTTGGGAATGACAGGGGAAGGGCCCCAGCATTTT.

This clone was counted once. This sequence joins TRBV29-1 and TRBJ2-5; D perhaps matches TRBD2 (7 bases). The CDR3 totals 13 residues. V lost 7 bases and J 5 bases, leaving 17 bases between the germline ends. Germline V gives CDR1 SQVTM, CDR2 ANQGSEA. CDR3 coding DNA: TGCAGCGCCTCGCCGGGGGGCGACGAGACCCAGTACTTC. Protein: CSASPGGDETQYF.

The chain joins TRBV7-9 to TRBJ1-4; perhaps TRBD1 as D (6 bases). CDR1 is SEHNR and CDR2 is FQNEAQ in the germline V gene (reference sequence). The CDR3 spans 16 residues. V gave up 5 bases and J gave up 7 bases, with 20 bases separating them. In DNA form, the CDR3 reads TGTGCCAGCAGCCGAACCGGGACAAGTTGGGGTGAAAAACTGTTTTTT. As protein: CASSRTGTSWGEKLFF. The variable domain in full, with the rest retrieved from reference TRBV7-9 and TRBJ1-4, is DTGVSQNPRHKITKRGQNVTFRCDPISEHNRLYWYRQTLGQGPEFLTYFQNEAQLEKSRLLSDRFSAERPKGSFSTLEIQRTEQGDSAMYLCASSRTGTSWGEKLFFGSGTQLSVL.

The rearrangement joins TRBV12-5 to TRBJ2-7, with 9 bases aligning to TRBD1. The CDR3 is made up of 15 amino acids. V lost 5 bases, J lost 4 bases, and 9 bases stayed unmatched. Looked up from germline, CDR1 is LGHNT and CDR2 is FRNRAP. CDR3 coding DNA: TGTGCTAGTGGTGTGGACAGGGGATTTTCTTACGAGCAGTACTTC. It is translated as CASGVDRGFSYEQYF.